The sequence of this T cell receptor beta chain was determined in a study of tumor and adjacent non-tumor tissue in lung cancer listed by TCRdb under 2018. With regard to the full study: By cancer type, the cohort comprised approximately twelve adenocarcinoma patients, 2 squamous cell carcinoma patients and 1 small cell lung cancer patient. The roughly 15 patients were aged about 30 to 76 years, included ten or so men and 5 women, and had TNM stage I to III disease. In total, sequencing yielded under 150 million productive TCRbeta reads, which works out to an average of about 4 million reads per sample. Using bulk TCRbeta repertoires from 15 lung cancer patients, the study set lung tumor tissue side by side with matched distant non-tumor lung tissue. For each patient, one tumor sample and one normal lung sample were taken, giving about 31 paired specimens that underwent TCRbeta CDR3 sequencing. Study-level results and caveats: In normal lung, the top 100 clones accounted for a significantly larger cumulative share of the repertoire than in tumor tissue. The methods do not name the sequencing platform or mention unique molecular identifiers. Peripheral blood was not sequenced, so blood TCRbeta repertoires were not examined in the lung cancer patients of the study. TCR diversity was significantly higher in younger patients, and greater tumor TCR diversity was associated with shorter overall survival and shorter disease-free survival. Tumor tissue showed significantly higher TCR diversity (inverse Simpson) than normal lung tissue, at around 450 vs 150 (P = 0.0075, Mann-Whitney U test). Only around 16 patients were in the cohort, and the authors stated that larger samples and more detailed clinical data are needed.

In the case of this clonotype: This clone's antigen is unknown. No base quality information exists; no much larger clone differs at one position.

RNA was extracted from bulk unsorted tissue and checked for quality with a NanoDrop ND-1000 and an Agilent 2100. The normal lung samples consisted of distant non-tumor tissue collected more than 3 cm from the tumor edge. All donors had newly diagnosed lung cancer, had not received prior chemotherapy, and were admitted for thoracic surgery in China between August and November 2014. Patients with previous radiotherapy or chemotherapy, or with another concurrent cancer, were excluded from the study. Surgical tissue pieces of roughly 1-2 cm3 were preserved in RNAlater solution and were kept at -80 degrees C until use. Counted from cysteine to phenylalanine, this CDR3 has 12 amino acids. The entry retains the CDR3 DNA only, 36 bases that are in frame from base 1. The germline V gene encodes CDR1 SGHTS and CDR2 YDEGEE. The library came from multiplex PCR. The sample was run on an Illumina HiSeq 2500. TCRbeta libraries were built by three rounds of nested PCR using primers (Table S4), following protocols modified from ARM-PCR. Before sequencing, PCR products of 200-500 bp were excised from the gel and purified with the QIAquick gel extraction kit. Turning to the authors' computational methods: Trimmomatic was used to clean the reads, FLASH merged the cleaned reads into complete CDR3 sequences, and MiTCR assigned the sequences to V(D)J germline segments. Clonal diversity was computed as the inverse Simpson's index with VDJtools. In-frame sequences without a premature stop codon were defined as productive reads. TCRdb redid the processing of the public reads, applying fastp at Q25 and MiXCR, and retained in-frame beta chains. Each CDR3 protein gets just one entry, which takes the most common genes and DNA from the rows behind it. It is TCRdb's table, rather than the study itself, that gives the V and J calls and clone size. This sample comprises approximately 62,000 distinct CDR3 sequences, about 56% of them detected only once. The ten largest clones represent around a third of the sample.

The rearranged segments are TRBV5-8 and TRBJ1-2, with a tentative D gene TRBD1 over 5 matching bases. The sequenced sample was distant non-tumor lung tissue. The clonotype was recovered from a man aged 65-85 years with non-small cell lung cancer. The bases are TGTATCAGCACCCGGACAATAGATGGCTACACCTTC. Its amino acids are CISTRTIDGYTF.